This T cell receptor (beta chain) was retrieved from a study of Ad26.COV2.S vaccination and SARS-CoV-2 variants. Study as a whole: Among those in the COV1001 Ad26.COV2.S trial arm was the donor. Study-wide findings and caveats: Placebo and vaccine recipients had non-spike TCR breadth that was similar.

Treatment in this sample: about 20 received Ad26.COV2.S at low or high dose, single or two shots; about 5 received placebo; per-sample allocation not given. Each sample was drawn 63 days after the first injection (of vaccine or placebo). An adult aged 18-55 years in Boston served as the donor. The ends were cut back, 2 bases at V and 8 bases at J, with 18 bases in the middle. This CDR3 spans 16 amino acids. The germline V gene encodes CDR1 SGHTA and CDR2 FQGNSA. A few counts support this clone. What it binds is not known. Method: immunoSEQ multiplex PCR; TCRdb's copy keeps in-frame clones and lacks some. Among about 440,000 clones listed, roughly 91% were seen once.

J is TRBJ2-2 and V is TRBV7-2, with a possible D match to TRBD2 (6 bases). The origin of this receptor is a person aged 18-65 years who received the Ad26.COV2.S COVID-19 vaccine or a placebo. The sample was peripheral blood, taken in a trial of Ad26.COV2.S vaccine versus placebo. CDR3 sequence reads: CASSLSPGLPRGELFF. The CDR3 DNA reads as TGTGCCAGCAGCTTATCTCCGGGACTTCCGAGGGGGGAGCTGTTTTTT.